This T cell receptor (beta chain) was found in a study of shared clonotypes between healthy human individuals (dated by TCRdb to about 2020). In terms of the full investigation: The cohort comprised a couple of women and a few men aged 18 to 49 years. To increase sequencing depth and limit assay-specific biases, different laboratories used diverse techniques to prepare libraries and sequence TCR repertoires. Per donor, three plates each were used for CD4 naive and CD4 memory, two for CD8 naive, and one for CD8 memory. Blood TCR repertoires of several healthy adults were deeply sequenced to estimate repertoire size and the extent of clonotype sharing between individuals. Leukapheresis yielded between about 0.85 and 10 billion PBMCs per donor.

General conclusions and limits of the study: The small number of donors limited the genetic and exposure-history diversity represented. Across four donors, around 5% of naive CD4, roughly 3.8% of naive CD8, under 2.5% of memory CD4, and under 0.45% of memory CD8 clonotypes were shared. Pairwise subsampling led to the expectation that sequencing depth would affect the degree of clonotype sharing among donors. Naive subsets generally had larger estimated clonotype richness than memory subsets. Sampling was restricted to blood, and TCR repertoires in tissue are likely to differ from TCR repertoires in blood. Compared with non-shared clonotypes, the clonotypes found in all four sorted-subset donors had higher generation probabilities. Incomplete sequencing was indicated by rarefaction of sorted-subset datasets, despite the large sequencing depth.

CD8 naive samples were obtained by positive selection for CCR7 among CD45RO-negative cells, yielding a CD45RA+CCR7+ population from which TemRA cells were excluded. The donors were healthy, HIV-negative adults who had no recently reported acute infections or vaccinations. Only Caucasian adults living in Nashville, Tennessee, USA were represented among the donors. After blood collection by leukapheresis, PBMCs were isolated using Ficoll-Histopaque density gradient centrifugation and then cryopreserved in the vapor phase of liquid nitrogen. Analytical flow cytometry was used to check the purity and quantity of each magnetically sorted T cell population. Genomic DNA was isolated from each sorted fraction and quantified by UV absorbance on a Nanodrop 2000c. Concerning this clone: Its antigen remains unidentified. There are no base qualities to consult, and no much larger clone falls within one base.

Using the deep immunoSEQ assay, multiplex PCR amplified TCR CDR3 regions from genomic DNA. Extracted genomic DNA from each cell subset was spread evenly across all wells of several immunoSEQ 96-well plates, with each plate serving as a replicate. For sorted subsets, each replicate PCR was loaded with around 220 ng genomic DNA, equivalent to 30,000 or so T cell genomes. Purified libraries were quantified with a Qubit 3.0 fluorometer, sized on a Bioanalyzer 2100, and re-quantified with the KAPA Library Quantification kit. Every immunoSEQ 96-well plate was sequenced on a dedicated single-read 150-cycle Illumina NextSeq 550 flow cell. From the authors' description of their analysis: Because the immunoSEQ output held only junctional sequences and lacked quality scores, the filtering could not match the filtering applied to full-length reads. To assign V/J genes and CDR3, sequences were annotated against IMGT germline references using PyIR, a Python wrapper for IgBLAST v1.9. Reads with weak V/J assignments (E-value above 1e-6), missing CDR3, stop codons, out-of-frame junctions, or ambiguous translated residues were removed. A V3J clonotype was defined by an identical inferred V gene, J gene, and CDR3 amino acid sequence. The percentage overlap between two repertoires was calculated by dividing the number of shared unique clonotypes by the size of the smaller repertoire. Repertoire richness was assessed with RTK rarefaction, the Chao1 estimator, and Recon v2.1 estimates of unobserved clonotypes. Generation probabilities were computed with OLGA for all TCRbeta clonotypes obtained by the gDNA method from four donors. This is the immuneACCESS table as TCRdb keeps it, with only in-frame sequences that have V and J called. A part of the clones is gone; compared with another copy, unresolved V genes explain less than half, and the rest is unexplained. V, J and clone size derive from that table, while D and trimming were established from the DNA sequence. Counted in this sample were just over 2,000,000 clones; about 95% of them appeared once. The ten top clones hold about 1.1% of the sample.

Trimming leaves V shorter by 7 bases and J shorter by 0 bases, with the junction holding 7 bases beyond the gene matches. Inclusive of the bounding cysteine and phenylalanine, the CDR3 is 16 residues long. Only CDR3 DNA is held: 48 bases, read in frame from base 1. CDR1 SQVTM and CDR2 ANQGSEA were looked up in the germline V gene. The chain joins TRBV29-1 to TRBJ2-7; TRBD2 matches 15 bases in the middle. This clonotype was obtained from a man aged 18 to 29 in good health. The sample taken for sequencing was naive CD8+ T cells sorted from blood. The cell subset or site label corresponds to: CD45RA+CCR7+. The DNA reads TGCAGCGCCGAAGGGACTAGCGGGGGGAACTCCTACGAGCAGTACTTC. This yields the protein CSAEGTSGGNSYEQYF.